This entry features one T cell receptor beta chain sequence. The treatment is: preoperative locoregional IRX-2 cytokine immunotherapy. The V gene lost 3 bases and the J gene lost 0 bases, with 14 bases spanning the gap. Germline V lookup: CDR1 MDHEN, CDR2 SYDVKM. The CDR3 sequence is 16 residues long. The data were produced by immunoSEQ multiplex PCR, yet TCRdb's version contains in-frame clones alone and is incomplete. The sample yields about 43,000 clones, about 95% seen once. The sample belongs to a study of preoperative IRX-2 immunotherapy in early breast cancer. Specimen: tumor tissue, collected after IRX-2 immunotherapy. The chain employs TRBV28 and TRBJ1-1; D not resolved. This sequence was found in a human donor with breast cancer. This CDR3 reads CASSLLTSGMNTEAFF. In nucleotides, the CDR3 is TGTGCCAGCAGTTTGTTAACATCCGGCATGAACACTGAAGCTTTCTTT. Full variable domain (outside the CDR3, taken from reference TRBV28 and TRBJ1-1): DVKVTQSSRYLVKRTGEKVFLECVQDMDHENMFWYRQDPGLGLRLIYFSYDVKMKEKGDIPEGYSVSREKKERFSLILESASTNQTSMYLCASSLLTSGMNTEAFFGQGTRLTVV.